This TCR beta chain was retrieved from a study of cytomegalovirus exposure and HLA in healthy donors. Broader study findings: A further, later analysis showed that HLA-associated TCR beta chains (compared with equally common others) were more clonally expanded.

Both 60 Vbeta primers and 13 Jbeta primers went into the PCR. Original handling: A follow-up analysis tallied 60 million to 85 million unique TCR beta chains, some 9.9 million shared. Sequenced by immunoSEQ multiplex PCR; TCRdb stores in-frame clones only, minus some. V and J calls and clone size follow that table, whereas D and trimming were derived from the DNA. The sample records 110,000 to 150,000 clones, 65% to 85% being singletons. The ends were cut back, 3 bases at V and 1 base at J, with 6 bases in the middle. This CDR3 has 13 residues. Germline V CDR1 and CDR2: LNHDA, SQIVND (reference sequence). This clone was recorded once. Its cognate antigen is unknown.

Input material: PBMCs. The genes are TRBV19 and TRBJ1-1; no definite D call. This TCR came from a woman aged 40 to 49 in good health and CMV-seropositive. CDR3 amino acids: CASSIGPNTEAFF. The CDR3 DNA reads TGTGCCAGTAGTATTGGCCCGAACACTGAAGCTTTCTTT.